The rows below give T cell receptor beta chains drawn from one sample of a study of T cell responses to AZD1222 COVID-19 vaccine. The table came from immunoSEQ multiplex PCR; TCRdb's copy has only in-frame clones and leaves some out. Of 100,000 to 150,000 clones listed, approximately 90% are singletons. Sequences were derived from peripheral blood, sampled 28 days after the second dose of the MenACWY control vaccine. These receptors originate from an adult who received the MenACWY meningococcal vaccine as a control. Each CDR3 is given with its conserved first and last residue. A D gene is named only where the DNA matches it firmly. Size is omitted from some rows. Given values are once, few, many or a class for expanded clones.

TRBJ2-1 TRBV27 15 . . TGTGCCAGCAGTGGGATAGCGGACTCCTACAATGAGCAGTTCTTC CASSGIADSYNEQFF
TRBJ1-5 TRBV12-3/TRBV12-4 13 . . TGTGCCAGCACCTCGAGGGGTAATCAGCCCCAGCATTTT CASTSRGNQPQHF
TRBJ2-2 TRBV24-1 16 . . TGTGCCACCAGTGGAGGGCAGATAGCGAACACCGGGGAGCTGTTTTTT CATSGGQIANTGELFF
TRBJ2-3 TRBV5-1 15 . . TGCGCCAGCAGCCTCATTGTGGGGAGCACAGATACGCAGTATTTT CASSLIVGSTDTQYF
TRBJ2-1 TRBV7-6 15 TRBD2 . TGTGCCAGCAGCTCCAGCCCCGGGACTATCAATGAGCAGTTCTTC CASSSSPGTINEQFF
TRBJ1-1 TRBV14 16 . . TGTGCCAGCAGCCAAGAAATGAGGCTGTGGGACACTGAAGCTTTCTTT CASSQEMRLWDTEAFF
TRBJ1-4 TRBV27 16 . few TGTGCCAGCAGTTTAATGAGGCCCCCGAGTGGTGAAAAACTGTTTTTT CASSLMRPPSGEKLFF
TRBJ2-2 TRBV25-1 15 TRBD1 . TGTGCCAGCGGAAGACAGGGGGCGGGCACCGGGGAGCTGTTTTTT CASGRQGAGTGELFF
TRBJ1-5 TRBV3-1/TRBV3-2 14 . . TGTGCCAGCACCAGGGACGGCAACAATCAGCCCCAGCATTTT CASTRDGNNQPQHF
TRBJ1-1 TRBV10-3 13 . . TGTGCCATCAGTGAACCGGGACACCCGAGGGCTTTCTTT CAISEPGHPRAFF
TRBJ2-3 TRBV10-1 15 . . TGCGCCAGCCTCAACCGGGATCCAGACGCAGATACGCAGTATTTT CASLNRDPDADTQYF
TRBJ1-2 TRBV2 13 TRBD1 . TGTGCCAGCAGTGAAGGACAGGGAGGTGGCTACACCTTC CASSEGQGGGYTF
TRBJ2-2 TRBV24-1 17 . . TGTGCCACCAGTGATCTTCAGGTGGGAAAAGACACCGGGGAGCTGTTTTTT CATSDLQVGKDTGELFF
TRBJ1-6 TRBV2 13 . few TGTGCCAGCAGTCCGGGGGCGAATTCACCCCTCCACTTT CASSPGANSPLHF
TRBJ1-2 TRBV29-1 14 . . TGCAGCGTTGAAGATCTGGGCAGGGCCGGTGGCTACACCTTC CSVEDLGRAGGYTF
TRBJ2-1 TRBV7-9 13 . . TGTGCCAGCAGCCCGGGGACCTACAATGAGCAGTTCTTC CASSPGTYNEQFF
TRBJ2-3 TRBV7-2 13 . . TGTGCCAGCAGCTCAAACTCCCTCCCGACGCAGTATTTT CASSSNSLPTQYF
TRBJ1-1 TRBV7-9 14 . . TGTGCCAGCAGCCCAGGGACGGCGCGGACTGAAGCTTTCTTT CASSPGTARTEAFF
TRBJ2-7 TRBV9 13 TRBD2 . TGTGCCAGCAGCCCCCGGGACTACTACGAGCAGTACTTC CASSPRDYYEQYF
TRBJ2-1 TRBV7-2 15 . . TGTGCCAGCAGCCTCCAGTGGAGGGCGGGGAATGAGCAGTTCTTC CASSLQWRAGNEQFF
TRBJ1-2 TRBV29-1 13 . . TGCAGCGTTGGGACGTTGGCGGCGGGTGGCTACACCTTC CSVGTLAAGGYTF